These 20 T cell receptor beta chains were all obtained from the same sample, sequenced in a study of blood T cell repertoires in COVID-19. Sequenced by immunoSEQ multiplex PCR; TCRdb stores in-frame clones only, minus some. The data contain 130,000 to 150,000 clones, approximately 87% of them singletons. The sample comprised PBMCs or T cells enriched from blood (not recorded which). These receptors all come from a man aged 55 to 69 who had recovered from COVID-19.

The chain carries TRBV5-6 and TRBJ2-1, with 13 bases matching TRBD2. The CDR3 sequence is 19 residues long. Germline V gives CDR1 SGHDT, CDR2 YYEEEE. J gave up 7 bases and V 0 bases, and 13 bases lay outside the gene matches. CDR3 DNA sequence: TGTGCCAGCAGCTTGGATCCGACTAGCGGGGGGCTTCTGTCTAATGAGCAGTTCTTC. Its protein product is CASSLDPTSGGLLSNEQFF.

The chain carries TRBV6-1 and TRBJ2-1, with TRBD2 matching 9 bases. V lost 4 bases to trimming and J lost 8 bases; unmatched junction nucleotides: 12. CDR3 length equals 16 residues. Germline CDR1 MNHNS, CDR2 SASEGT. CDR3 nucleotide sequence: TGTGCCAGCAGTGTCCGAACGACTAGCGGCGGCCATGAGCAGTTCTTC. It codes for CASSVRTTSGGHEQFF.

About this clone: The sample has other DNA sequences that encode this CDR3 too. The chain links TRBV18 to TRBJ2-1; no clear D gene. Trimming removed 3 bases from V and 0 bases from J, with 12 bases in between. Germline-derived CDR1 and CDR2 are KGHSH and LQKENI. This CDR3 is built from 16 residues. In DNA form, the CDR3 reads TGTGCCAGCTCACCTTTGAGTGGTAGCTCCTACAATGAGCAGTTCTTC. Its translation: CASSPLSGSSYNEQFF.

This rearrangement joins TRBV19 to TRBJ2-3; TRBD2 agrees at 7 bases. The V and J ends lost 5 bases and 0 bases, in that order; junction bases with no gene match: 5. This CDR3 spans 15 amino acids. CDR1 and CDR2 (germline): LNHDA, SQIVND (reference sequence). The CDR3 DNA reads as TGTGCCAGTAGTGGGGGAGCGGGAAGCACAGATACGCAGTATTTT. This encodes CASSGGAGSTDTQYF.

This clone was detected only once. The rearrangement joins TRBV24-1 to TRBJ2-5; D gene uncertain. Trimming removed 5 bases from V and 3 bases from J, with 9 bases in between. The CDR3 contains 13 residues. Germline CDR1 is KGHDR and CDR2 is SFDVKD. This chain's CDR3 is CATSGGWEETQYF. In DNA form, the CDR3 reads TGTGCCACCAGTGGCGGATGGGAAGAGACCCAGTACTTC.

The rearrangement uses TRBV5-1 and TRBJ2-2, with a weak D call TRBD1 (6 bases). The ends were cut back, 2 bases at V and 5 bases at J, with 10 bases in the middle. There are 14 residues in the CDR3. Germline-derived CDR1 and CDR2 are SGHRS and YFSETQ. Here the CDR3 reads CASSLGQWTGELFF. CDR3 bases: TGCGCCAGCAGCTTAGGACAGTGGACCGGGGAGCTGTTTTTT.

This chain uses TRBV28 with TRBJ2-7; D is ambiguous. This CDR3 is built from 15 residues. Germline CDR1 is MDHEN and CDR2 is SYDVKM. The V end was cut by 5 bases, the J end by 3 bases, with 17 bases between. CDR3 sequence: CASSLPLGRNYEQYF. CDR3 nucleotides: TGTGCCAGCAGTCTGCCCCTGGGCAGGAACTACGAGCAGTACTTC.

The V and J genes are TRBV3-1 (or the pseudogene TRBV3-2) and TRBJ1-5; TRBD1 might be the D (5 bases). The CDR3 is 15 residues long. Trimming left V 0 bases short and J 6 bases short, with 12 bases between. Germline CDR1 reads LGHDT; CDR2 reads YNNKEL (reference sequence). As DNA, the CDR3 is TGTGCCAGCAGCCAAGATTGGGGGGATCGTCAGCCCCAGCATTTT. It yields the protein CASSQDWGDRQPQHF.

V is TRBV5-1 and J is TRBJ2-7; 8 positions match TRBD1. The CDR3 consists of 12 residues. CDR1 and CDR2 from the germline V gene are SGHRS and YFSETQ. The trim removed 2 bases at V and 8 bases at J, leaving 3 bases unmatched. CDR3 bases: TGCGCCAGCAGCTTAGGACAGGGCAAGCAGTACTTC. It codes for CASSLGQGKQYF.

This chain joins TRBV28 and TRBJ2-7; D remains unclear. CDR3 length: 10 residues. V lost 8 bases, J lost 7 bases, and 9 bases lay in between. The germline gives CDR1 MDHEN, CDR2 SYDVKM. The CDR3 DNA is TGTGCCAGCGGGCTTTTGGAGCAGTACTTC. Its translation: CASGLLEQYF.

The J gene is TRBJ2-3, the V gene TRBV28, with 8 bases aligning to TRBD1. The length of the CDR3 is 15 residues. V lost 6 bases and J lost 1; bases outside the gene matches: 6. Germline CDR1 MDHEN, CDR2 SYDVKM. DNA for the CDR3: TGTGCCAGCAGCTATCCGACAGGGGGCACAGATACGCAGTATTTT. It codes for CASSYPTGGTDTQYF. The variable domain in full, completed from reference TRBV28 and TRBJ2-3, reads DVKVTQSSRYLVKRTGEKVFLECVQDMDHENMFWYRQDPGLGLRLIYFSYDVKMKEKGDIPEGYSVSREKKERFSLILESASTNQTSMYLCASSYPTGGTDTQYFGPGTRLTVL.

The chain employs TRBV20-1 and TRBJ2-7; tentative D call: TRBD1 (5 bases). V lost 3 bases and J lost 2, with 11 bases in between. CDR3 length: 13 residues. Germline loops: CDR1 DFQATT, CDR2 SNEGSKA (reference sequence). CDR3: CSASLTVTYEQYF. The CDR3 DNA reads TGCAGTGCTAGTTTGACAGTAACCTACGAGCAGTACTTC.

The chain couples TRBV5-1 to TRBJ2-4, with D possibly being TRBD1 (5 bases). Looked up from germline, CDR1 is SGHRS and CDR2 is YFSETQ. The CDR3 consists of 12 residues. With 2 bases removed from V and 7 bases from J, the gap between germline ends came to 7 bases. CDR3 nucleotide sequence: TGCGCCAGCAGCTTATCAGGGAACATTCAGTACTTC. The encoded protein is CASSLSGNIQYF.

CDR3 sequence reads: CASSLRSGLNEQFF. For the CDR3, the DNA is TGTGCCAGCTCACTACGGTCTGGGCTTAATGAGCAGTTCTTC. This chain connects TRBV18 to TRBJ2-1; the D is unclear. The CDR3 is 14 residues long. The germline V gene has CDR1 KGHSH and CDR2 LQKENI. Trimming shortened V by 4 bases and J by 7 bases, and 14 bases separated the two germline ends.

The rearrangement links TRBV5-6 to TRBJ1-2, with 10 bases fitting TRBD1. Germline CDR1 reads SGHDT; CDR2 reads YYEEEE. Trimming cost V 4 bases and J 4 bases; bases outside gene matches: 4. The CDR3 loop spans 14 amino acids. The CDR3 here is CASSVGQGFYGYTF. CDR3 coding DNA: TGTGCCAGCAGCGTGGGACAGGGGTTCTATGGCTACACCTTC.

V and J are TRBV5-4 and TRBJ1-5; TRBD1 agrees at 7 bases. The CDR3 is 13 amino acids. CDR1 is SGHNT and CDR2 is YYREEE in the germline V gene (reference sequence). V lost 4 bases, J lost 5 bases, and 3 bases stayed unmatched. CDR3 amino acids: CASSAGQDQPQHF. In DNA, the CDR3 is TGTGCCAGCAGCGCCGGACAGGATCAGCCCCAGCATTTT.

The V gene is TRBV30, the J gene TRBJ1-3, with TRBD1 as a possible D gene (6 bases). This CDR3 is built from 14 residues. Trimming stripped 7 bases from V and 4 bases from J, with 17 bases between. The V gene's germline CDR1 is GTSNPN and CDR2 SVGIG (reference sequence). The CDR3 here is CAYHLGGAGNTIYF. CDR3 coding DNA: TGTGCCTACCACCTGGGGGGGGCAGGAAACACCATATATTTT.

The genes are TRBV24-1 and TRBJ2-1; tentative D call: TRBD2 (7 bases). V dropped 9 bases and J dropped 9 bases, with 26 bases sitting between them. The CDR3 contains 16 residues. In germline, CDR1 is KGHDR, CDR2 SFDVKD. The CDR3 nucleotides are TGTGCCACCTCCGGGGGAGGGGGAAAACACCGGGGTGAGCAGTTCTTC. Translating it yields CATSGGGGKHRGEQFF.

This chain uses TRBV9 with TRBJ2-2; D perhaps matches TRBD2 (5 bases). V lost 5 bases to trimming and J lost 2 bases, with 13 bases between them. This CDR3 has 15 amino acids. The germline V gene has CDR1 SGDLS and CDR2 YYNGEE. CDR3 sequence: CASRLGASNTGELFF. The CDR3, as DNA: TGTGCCAGCAGGTTGGGAGCGTCCAACACCGGGGAGCTGTTTTTT.

The chain joins TRBV10-3 to TRBJ2-5; the match to TRBD1 covers 7 bases. Germline assignment: CDR1 ENHRY and CDR2 SYGVKD. Unmatched junction bases numbered 4, after V lost 9 bases and J lost 0 bases. CDR3 length equals 13 residues. The CDR3: CAISTGNQETQYF. CDR3 DNA sequence: TGTGCCATTTCGACAGGGAACCAAGAGACCCAGTACTTC.